This T cell receptor (beta chain) was identified during a study of shared clonotypes between healthy human individuals. Turning to the study itself: Serving as donors were a couple of women and three men, whose ages spanned 18 to 49.

Clones were sequenced by immunoSEQ multiplex PCR, and TCRdb holds only the in-frame ones, with some missing. The sample records about 360,000 clones, 73% being singletons. The TCR originated in a man aged 25 to 40 in good health. Sequencing was carried out using memory CD4+ T cells sorted from blood. The subset is: CD45RA-negative fraction.

The CDR3 bases are TGTGCCATCAGTCCGACGGGCCATGAAGCTTTCTTT. Protein sequence: CAISPTGHEAFF. V is TRBV10-3 and J is TRBJ1-1, with D uncertain. CDR3 size: 12 residues. V was shortened by 5 bases and J by 7 bases, with 11 bases between the two germline ends. The germline V gene encodes CDR1 ENHRY and CDR2 SYGVKD.